The 21 T cell receptor beta chains in this list originate from one sample, sequenced in a study of cytotoxic CD8 clonotypes in ibrutinib-treated CLL. Repertoires were generated with immunoSEQ multiplex PCR, while TCRdb's copy carries only in-frame clones and drops some. The sample holds about 160,000 clones, around 80% seen once. The sequenced sample was PBMCs, obtained after 24 months of ibrutinib treatment. These receptors originate from a human donor with chronic lymphocytic leukemia.

A few counts support this clone. The chain has TRBV2 and TRBJ1-1; unclear D gene. Germline assignment: CDR1 SNHLY and CDR2 FYNNEI. V shed 9 bases and J shed 5 bases, with 16 bases lying between them. The CDR3 runs to 13 residues. The CDR3 bases are TGTGCCAGAAGACACCTTAGGAGGACTGAAGCTTTCTTT. Translating it yields CARRHLRRTEAFF.

The chain uses TRBV10-3 and TRBJ2-7; 9 bases are a match to TRBD1. Germline CDR1 and CDR2: ENHRY and SYGVKD. The CDR3 covers 16 residues. The V segment lost 3 bases and the J segment 1 base; nucleotides outside the gene matches: 7. CDR3: CAISDPGTGNSYEQYF. The CDR3 bases are TGTGCCATCAGTGACCCCGGGACAGGGAATTCCTACGAGCAGTACTTC.

This clone was recorded only once. The chain is built from TRBV6-6 and TRBJ1-5; unclear D gene. V shed 5 bases and J shed 7 bases, with 18 bases lying between them. The CDR3 sequence is 15 residues long. The germline gives CDR1 MNHNY, CDR2 SVGAGI (reference sequence). The CDR3 coding sequence is TGTGCCAGCAGTCCGGGAGCCGGGTGGAGCCAGCCCCAGCATTTT. It yields the protein CASSPGAGWSQPQHF.

The chain employs TRBV5-6 and TRBJ2-3; perhaps TRBD2 as D (7 bases). V shed 0 bases and J shed 2 bases, with 16 bases lying between them. The CDR3 spans 17 residues. Per the germline V gene, CDR1 is SGHDT and CDR2 is YYEEEE. For the CDR3, the DNA is TGTGCCAGCAGCTTGGCCGGGGGGCGCCTGGTCACAGATACGCAGTATTTT. It yields the protein CASSLAGGRLVTDTQYF.

The gene calls are TRBV7-8 and TRBJ1-3, with a tentative D call TRBD1 (6 bases). V lost 2 bases, J lost 0 bases, and 20 bases lay in between. The CDR3 totals 19 residues. Germline CDR1 is SGHVS and CDR2 is FQNEAQ. The CDR3 sequence is CASSLSRVGQLSSGNTIYF. The DNA for the CDR3 is TGTGCCAGCAGCTTAAGTCGCGTCGGACAGCTGAGCTCTGGAAACACCATATATTTT.

This chain joins TRBV28 and TRBJ1-2; TRBD1 agrees at 7 bases. Germline loops: CDR1 MDHEN, CDR2 SYDVKM. The CDR3 is made up of 14 amino acids. Unmatched junction bases numbered 6, after V lost 6 bases and J lost 2 bases. CDR3 nucleotides: TGTGCCAGCAGCACGAACAGGGGCAACTATGGCTACACCTTC. As protein: CASSTNRGNYGYTF.

This sequence joins TRBV5-8 and TRBJ1-1; TRBD1 matches at 7 bases. Looked up from germline, CDR1 is SGHTS and CDR2 is YDEGEE. This CDR3 region has 18 residues. Losses at the gene ends were 1 base for V and 0 bases for J; bases not matched to a gene: 12. DNA for the CDR3: TGTGCCAGCAGCTTGAGACAGGGTATCACGAGGGTGAACACTGAAGCTTTCTTT. It encodes CASSLRQGITRVNTEAFF.

The chain has TRBV7-2 and TRBJ2-5, with D possibly matching TRBD1 (5 bases). The CDR3 is made up of 13 amino acids. Germline V gene data show CDR1 as SGHTA and CDR2 as FQGNSA. The ends were cut back, 4 bases at V and 0 bases at J, with 6 bases in the middle. The CDR3 nucleotides read TGTGCCAGCAGCTCGACAGACCAAGAGACCCAGTACTTC. It specifies CASSSTDQETQYF.

The CDR3 is CASSSYYGYTF. The DNA of the CDR3 is TGTGCCAGCAGTTCCTACTATGGCTACACCTTC. This rearrangement joins TRBV6-6 to TRBJ1-2, with no clear D. There are 11 residues in the CDR3. The V gene lost 4 bases and the J gene lost 3 bases, with 3 bases spanning the gap. Germline CDR1 reads MNHNY; CDR2 reads SVGAGI (reference sequence).

There are many counts of this clone. The chain has TRBV18 and TRBJ1-4; D unresolved. There are 14 residues in the CDR3. Germline V gene sequence: CDR1 KGHSH, CDR2 LQKENI. V was clipped by 1 base and J by 3 bases, with 6 bases between them. CDR3 in DNA: TGTGCCAGCTCACCACAGGGTGCTAATGAAAAACTGTTTTTT. Translated: CASSPQGANEKLFF.

The chain couples TRBV4-1 to TRBJ1-2; possibly TRBD1 for D (5 bases). The CDR3 length is 16 residues. Germline assignment: CDR1 MGHRA and CDR2 YSYEKL. Trimming took off 0 bases at V and 4 bases at J, with 15 bases between the two ends. CDR3 sequence (DNA): TGCGCCAGCAGCCAAGATAGGGGCCAGAATCTCTATGGCTACACCTTC. Its protein product is CASSQDRGQNLYGYTF.

This chain uses TRBV7-9 with TRBJ1-4; D remains ambiguous. Germline V gene sequence: CDR1 SEHNR, CDR2 FQNEAQ (reference sequence). CDR3 length: 16 residues. Trimming removed 4 bases at V and 8 bases at J, with 20 bases between. CDR3 amino acids: CASSYPGEQRNEKLFF. The DNA for the CDR3 is TGTGCCAGCAGCTACCCTGGGGAGCAGAGGAACGAAAAACTGTTTTTT.

A few counts support this clone. The chain carries TRBV19 and TRBJ2-1, with 7 bases aligning to TRBD1. Trimming cost V 5 bases and J 10 bases; bases outside gene matches: 8. In germline, CDR1 is LNHDA, CDR2 SQIVND (reference sequence). This CDR3 comprises 13 residues. Here the CDR3 DNA reads TGTGCCAGTAGTGCGACAGGGTATGGAGAGCAGTTCTTC. It encodes CASSATGYGEQFF. Using reference TRBV19 and TRBJ2-1 for the parts outside the CDR3, the full variable domain is DGGITQSPKYLFRKEGQNVTLSCEQNLNHDAMYWYRQDPGQGLRLIYYSQIVNDFQKGDIAEGYSVSREKKESFPLTVTSAQKNPTAFYLCASSATGYGEQFFGPGTRLTVL.

The rearrangement uses TRBV2 and TRBJ1-2; D is ambiguous. The CDR3 contains 12 residues. V lost 6 bases to trimming and J lost 3 bases, with 8 bases between them. Germline V gene sequence: CDR1 SNHLY, CDR2 FYNNEI. The CDR3 region has the DNA TGTGCCAGCAGAATCAATGACTATGGCTACACCTTC. Encoded protein: CASRINDYGYTF.

The chain links TRBV7-2 to TRBJ2-7; D perhaps matches TRBD1 (5 bases). Trimming shortened V by 3 bases and J by 6 bases, and 12 bases separated the two germline ends. The CDR3 has 13 residues. Germline values: CDR1 SGHTA, CDR2 FQGNSA. The CDR3 reads CASSLGLIGEQYF. The CDR3 DNA sequence: TGTGCCAGCAGCTTGGGGCTTATCGGCGAGCAGTACTTC. Complete variable domain (other parts from reference TRBV7-2 and TRBJ2-7): GAGVSQSPSNKVTEKGKDVELRCDPISGHTALYWYRQSLGQGLEFLIYFQGNSAPDKSGLPSDRFSAERTGGSVSTLTIQRTQQEDSAVYLCASSLGLIGEQYFGPGTRLTVT.

The chain recombines TRBV5-3 with TRBJ1-1, with 7 bases identical to TRBD1. TRBV5-3 is an ORF, with its function uncertain. Losses at the gene ends were 8 bases for V and 8 bases for J; bases not matched to a gene: 12. The CDR3 consists of 13 residues. The CDR3 spells CASSGGTETEAFF. The CDR3 coding sequence is TGTGCCAGCAGCGGGGGGACAGAAACGGAAGCTTTCTTT.

The chain links TRBV11-2 to TRBJ2-1; TRBD2 aligns across 11 bases. This CDR3 has 16 residues. The V segment lost 4 bases and the J segment 1 base; nucleotides outside the gene matches: 3. CDR1 is SGHAT, CDR2 FQNNGV, per germline. CDR3 nucleotides: TGTGCCAGCAGCTGGTTAGCGGGAGGGTCCTACAATGAGCAGTTCTTC. Translated: CASSWLAGGSYNEQFF.

The chain is built from TRBV5-1 and TRBJ1-4; a possible D gene is TRBD1 (5 bases). CDR1 and CDR2 from the germline V gene are SGHRS and YFSETQ. Trimming cost V 7 bases and J 4 bases, with 17 bases left between them. This CDR3 spans 15 amino acids. The CDR3 reads CASGDSGRLNEKLFF. Here the CDR3 DNA reads TGCGCCAGCGGTGACTCGGGACGGCTTAATGAAAAACTGTTTTTT. The full variable domain, in which reference TRBV5-1 and TRBJ1-4 provide the parts outside the CDR3, is KAGVTQTPRYLIKTRGQQVTLSCSPISGHRSVSWYQQTPGQGLQFLFEYFSETQRNKGNFPGRFSGRQFSNSRSEMNVSTLELGDSALYLCASGDSGRLNEKLFFGSGTQLSVL.

Turning to this clone: One end of the junction fails to match germline, which may point to a read error. V and J are TRBV6-5 and TRBJ1-3; D is undetermined. The CDR3 runs 16 residues. Germline loops: CDR1 MNHEY, CDR2 SVGAGI. The CDR3 is CACSYEGGSSGNTIYF. In DNA form, the CDR3 reads TGTGCCTGCAGTTACGAGGGCGGAAGCTCTGGAAACACCATATATTTT.

The rearrangement links TRBV11-2 to TRBJ1-2; possibly TRBD1 for D (5 bases). Trimming shortened V by 1 base and J by 4 bases, and 7 bases separated the two germline ends. Germline V gene lookup returns CDR1 SGHAT and CDR2 FQNNGV. The CDR3 is made up of 13 amino acids. The CDR3 sequence: CASSLGRVYGYTF. CDR3 DNA sequence: TGTGCCAGCAGCTTAGGCAGGGTCTATGGCTACACCTTC.

The gene calls are TRBV6-5 and TRBJ2-1; D unresolved. Looked up from germline, CDR1 is MNHEY and CDR2 is SVGAGI. The CDR3 covers 14 residues. The germline V and J ends were trimmed by 4 bases and 10 bases, with 17 bases remaining between them. In DNA, the CDR3 is TGTGCCAGCAGTTCCCTCAACAGCCTGGCGGAGCAGTTCTTC. It translates to CASSSLNSLAEQFF.